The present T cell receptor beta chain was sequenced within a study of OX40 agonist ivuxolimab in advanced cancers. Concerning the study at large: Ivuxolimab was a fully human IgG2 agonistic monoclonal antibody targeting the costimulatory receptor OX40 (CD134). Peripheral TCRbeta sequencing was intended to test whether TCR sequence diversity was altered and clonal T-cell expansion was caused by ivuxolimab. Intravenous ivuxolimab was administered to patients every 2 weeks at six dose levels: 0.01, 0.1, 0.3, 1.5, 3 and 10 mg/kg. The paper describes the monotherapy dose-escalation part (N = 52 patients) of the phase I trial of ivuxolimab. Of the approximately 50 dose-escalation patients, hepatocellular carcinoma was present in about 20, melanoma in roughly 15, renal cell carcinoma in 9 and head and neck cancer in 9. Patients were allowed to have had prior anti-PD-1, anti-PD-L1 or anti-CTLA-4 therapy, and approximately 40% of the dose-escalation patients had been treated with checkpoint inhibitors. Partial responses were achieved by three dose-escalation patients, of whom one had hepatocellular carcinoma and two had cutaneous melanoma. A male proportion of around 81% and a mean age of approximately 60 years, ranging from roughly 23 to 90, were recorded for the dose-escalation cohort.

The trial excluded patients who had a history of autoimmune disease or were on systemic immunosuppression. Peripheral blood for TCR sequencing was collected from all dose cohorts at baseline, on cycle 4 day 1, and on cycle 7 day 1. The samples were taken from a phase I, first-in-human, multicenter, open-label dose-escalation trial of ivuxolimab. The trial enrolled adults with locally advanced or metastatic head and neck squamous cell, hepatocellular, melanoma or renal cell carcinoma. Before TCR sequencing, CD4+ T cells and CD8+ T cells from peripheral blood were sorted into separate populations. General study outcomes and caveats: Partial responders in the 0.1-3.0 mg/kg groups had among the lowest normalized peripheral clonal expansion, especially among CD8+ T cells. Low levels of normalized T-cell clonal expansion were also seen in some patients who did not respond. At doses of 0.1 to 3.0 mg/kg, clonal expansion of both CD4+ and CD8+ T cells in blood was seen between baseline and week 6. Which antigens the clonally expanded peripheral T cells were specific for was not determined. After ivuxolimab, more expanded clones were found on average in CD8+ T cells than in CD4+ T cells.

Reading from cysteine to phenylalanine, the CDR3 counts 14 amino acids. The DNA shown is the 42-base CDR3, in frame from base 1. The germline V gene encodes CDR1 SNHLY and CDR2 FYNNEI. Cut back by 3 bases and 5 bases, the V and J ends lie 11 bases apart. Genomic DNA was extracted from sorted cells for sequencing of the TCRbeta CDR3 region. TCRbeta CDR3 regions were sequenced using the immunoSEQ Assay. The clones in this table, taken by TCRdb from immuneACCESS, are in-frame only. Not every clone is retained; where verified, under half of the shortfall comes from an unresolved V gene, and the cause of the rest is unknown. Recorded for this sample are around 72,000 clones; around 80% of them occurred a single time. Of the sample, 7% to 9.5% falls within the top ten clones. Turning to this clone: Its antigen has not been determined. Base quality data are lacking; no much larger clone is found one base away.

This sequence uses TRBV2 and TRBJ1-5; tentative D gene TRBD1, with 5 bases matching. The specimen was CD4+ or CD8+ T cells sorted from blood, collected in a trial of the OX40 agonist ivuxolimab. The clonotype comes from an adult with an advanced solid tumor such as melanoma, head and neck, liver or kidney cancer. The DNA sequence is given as TGTGCCAGCAGTGAGTCGACAGATGATCAGCCCCAGCATTTT. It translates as CASSESTDDQPQHF.